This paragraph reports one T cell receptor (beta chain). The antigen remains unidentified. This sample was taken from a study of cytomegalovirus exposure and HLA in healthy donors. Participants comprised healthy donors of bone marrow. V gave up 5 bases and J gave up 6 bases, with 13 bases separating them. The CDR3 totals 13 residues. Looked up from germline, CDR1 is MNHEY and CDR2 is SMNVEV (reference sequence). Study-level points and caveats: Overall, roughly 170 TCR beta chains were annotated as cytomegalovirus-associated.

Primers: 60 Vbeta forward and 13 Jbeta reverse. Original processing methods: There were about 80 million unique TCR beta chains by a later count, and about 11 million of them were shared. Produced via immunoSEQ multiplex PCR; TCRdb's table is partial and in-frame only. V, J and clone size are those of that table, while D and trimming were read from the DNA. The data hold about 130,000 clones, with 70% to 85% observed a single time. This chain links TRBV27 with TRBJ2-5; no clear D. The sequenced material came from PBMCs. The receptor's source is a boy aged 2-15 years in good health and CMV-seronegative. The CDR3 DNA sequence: TGTGCCAGCAGTAGCCTGGGCGAGAAGACCCAGTACTTC. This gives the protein CASSSLGEKTQYF.